The sequence of this T cell receptor (beta chain) was determined in a study of T cells in Graves' hyperthyroidism and ophthalmopathy (dated by TCRdb to the late 2010s). Notes on the research overall: Peripheral blood was collected at initial diagnosis, before any treatment. TCR V-J signatures able to tell the groups apart were searched for in a discovery cohort of 90 to 100 patients, of whom more than 40 had Graves' ophthalmopathy and around 58 had stable Graves' hyperthyroidism. An independent validation cohort of about 19 hyperthyroidism patients and roughly 16 patients who later progressed to ophthalmopathy tested prospective prediction of ophthalmopathy. For training and testing, the 100 or so patients in the discovery cohort were randomly divided in a 7:3 ratio. In several Graves' hyperthyroidism patients, the study also compared T-cell repertoires from thyroid tissue with T-cell repertoires from blood. Following sampling, methimazole starting at 30 mg daily was given to hyperthyroidism patients, and high-dose intravenous methylprednisolone was given to ophthalmopathy patients. The paper reports TCR Vbeta CDR3 sequencing of some 140 peripheral blood samples: under 45 ophthalmopathy, some 80 hyperthyroidism and about 17 progressor patients. Results and caveats for the whole study, not just this receptor: In validation, progression to ophthalmopathy was predicted by the model with about 70% sensitivity and nearly 75% specificity, a median of roughly six months before onset. Most expanded thyroid clonotypes (frequency above 0.001) were also found in blood, which suggests that blood repertoires may mirror thyroid immune responses. A model built on a 13 V-J signature distinguished ophthalmopathy from stable hyperthyroidism, reaching 85% to 90% sensitivity and approximately 83% specificity in cross-validation and 80%/75% in testing. No statistical method was used to fix the sample size in advance, and group allocation was not hidden from the investigators.

Amplification of TCR beta CDR3 regions was carried out from RNA transcripts. A first-round RT-PCR of the TCR CDR3 used the HTBI primer set with the Qiagen OneStep RT-PCR kit. A second multiplex PCR round built the libraries, followed by size selection and purification. The libraries were sequenced on an Illumina HiSeq2000 using paired-end 100 bp reads. The original pipeline was this. SOAPnuke was used to process the raw data, throwing out any read that contained adapters or uncalled bases, had a mean Phred below 15, or lacked an exact constant-primer or identifier match. COPE v1.2.5 was used to merge the high-quality paired reads, and each unique nucleotide sequence was defined as a clonotype. MiTCR v1.1 was used to align clonotypes to the IMGT TRBV, TRBD and TRBJ reference segments. Analysis was restricted to V-J combinations with a frequency above 0.0001, which covered about 99% of repertoires. A TCS score was defined as the ratio of F50 (clonal expansion) to E x V (chaos), with BLOSUM62-based TCRdist applied between CDR3 peptides within each V-J. Welch's t-statistics and random forest reduced some 510 V-J features to 10 to 15, which were used in a naive Bayes classifier (R e1071). TCRdb handled the public reads itself, with Q25 trimming in fastp and clone calling in MiXCR, and kept productive beta chains. Entries that share a CDR3 protein sequence are merged under the most common genes and DNA. TCRdb, rather than the study authors, made the V and J calls. Here the sample has about 590,000 distinct CDR3 sequences; 15% to 18% occur a single time. The ten largest clones capture 6.5% to 8% of the sample.

Notes on this clonotype: Its antigen target is currently unknown. Per-base qualities were not stored, and no clone one base away is much larger.

A patient counted as having stable Graves' hyperthyroidism if no progression to ophthalmopathy occurred over 18 months of follow-up. Hyperthyroidism patients were newly diagnosed, with disease duration under 2 months, and aged 18 to 65 years. Any patient with an uncontrolled infection, another autoimmune disease, pregnancy or lactation was excluded. Clinical symptoms, serum thyroxine and TRAb, thyroid ultrasound, and orbital computed tomography formed the basis for the diagnoses. PBMCs were isolated from about 9.1 ml of fresh peripheral blood by Ficoll-Paque density gradient centrifugation. Total RNA was extracted using Trizol reagent, and RNA quality was assessed on an Agilent 2100 Bioanalyzer. After removal of 1 base from V and 5 bases from J, the junction retains 7 bases not matched to a gene. Including the terminal cysteine and phenylalanine, the CDR3 comprises 17 residues. The DNA shown is the 51-base CDR3, in frame from base 1. CDR1 and CDR2 are drawn from the germline V gene: SGHTA, FQGNSA.

This sequence was found in a woman aged 25-40 years with Graves' hyperthyroidism. The sample comprised blood. The chain was built from TRBV7-2 and TRBJ2-7; TRBD2 matches 14 bases in the middle. The encoded CDR3 is CASSLGGTSGSGHEQYF. The DNA sequence is TGTGCCAGCAGCTTAGGGGGGACTAGCGGGAGTGGGCACGAGCAGTACTTC.